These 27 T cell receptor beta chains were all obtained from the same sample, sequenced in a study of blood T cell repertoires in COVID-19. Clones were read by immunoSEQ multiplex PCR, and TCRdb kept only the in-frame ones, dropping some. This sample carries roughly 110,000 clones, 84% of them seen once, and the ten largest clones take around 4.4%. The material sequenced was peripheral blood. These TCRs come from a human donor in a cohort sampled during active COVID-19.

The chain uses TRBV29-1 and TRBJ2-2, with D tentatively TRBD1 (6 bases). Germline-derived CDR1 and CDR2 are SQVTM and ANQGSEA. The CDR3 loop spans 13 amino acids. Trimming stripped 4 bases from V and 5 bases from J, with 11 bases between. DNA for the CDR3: TGCAGCGTTGGCTTACAGGGAACCGGGGAGCTGTTTTTT. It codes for CSVGLQGTGELFF.

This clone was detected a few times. CDR3 sequence: CASTNTGTEAFF. CDR3 DNA sequence: TGTGCCAGCACCAACACGGGGACTGAAGCTTTCTTT. The chain is built from TRBV3-1 (or the pseudogene TRBV3-2) and TRBJ1-1; D unresolved. The CDR3 extends over 12 amino acids. Trimming stripped 7 bases from V and 5 bases from J, with 11 bases between. The germline gives CDR1 LGHDT, CDR2 YNNKEL (reference sequence).

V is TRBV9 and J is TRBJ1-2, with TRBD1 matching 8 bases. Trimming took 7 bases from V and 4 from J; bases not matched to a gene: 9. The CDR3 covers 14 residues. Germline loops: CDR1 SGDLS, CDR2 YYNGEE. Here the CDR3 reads CASANGQGGYGYTF. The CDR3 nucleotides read TGTGCCAGCGCAAACGGACAGGGCGGCTATGGCTACACCTTC.

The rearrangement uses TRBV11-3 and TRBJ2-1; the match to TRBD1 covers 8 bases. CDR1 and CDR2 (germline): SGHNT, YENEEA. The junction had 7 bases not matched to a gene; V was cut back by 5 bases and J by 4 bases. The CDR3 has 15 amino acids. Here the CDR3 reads CASSPGTGSYNEQFF. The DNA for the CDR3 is TGTGCCAGCAGCCCCGGGACAGGTTCATACAATGAGCAGTTCTTC.

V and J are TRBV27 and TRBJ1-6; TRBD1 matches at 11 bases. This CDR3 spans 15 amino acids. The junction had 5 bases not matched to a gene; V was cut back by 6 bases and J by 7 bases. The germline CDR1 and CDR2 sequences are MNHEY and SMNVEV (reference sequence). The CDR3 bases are TGTGCCAGCAGGGCCGGGACAGGGGGAAATTCACCCCTCCACTTT. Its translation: CASRAGTGGNSPLHF.

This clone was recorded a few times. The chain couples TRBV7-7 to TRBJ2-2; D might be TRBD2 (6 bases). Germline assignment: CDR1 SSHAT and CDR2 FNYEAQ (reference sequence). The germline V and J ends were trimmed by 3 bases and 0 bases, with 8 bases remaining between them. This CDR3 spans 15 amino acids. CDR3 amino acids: CASSLGGANTGELFF. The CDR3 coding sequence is TGTGCCAGCAGCTTGGGGGGTGCGAACACCGGGGAGCTGTTTTTT.

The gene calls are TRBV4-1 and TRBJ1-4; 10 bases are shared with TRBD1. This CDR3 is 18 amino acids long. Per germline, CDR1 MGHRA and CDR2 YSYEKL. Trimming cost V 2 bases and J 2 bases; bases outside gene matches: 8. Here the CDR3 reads CASSQTPGQGTTNEKLFF. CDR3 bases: TGCGCCAGCAGCCAAACCCCGGGACAGGGGACCACTAATGAAAAACTGTTTTTT.

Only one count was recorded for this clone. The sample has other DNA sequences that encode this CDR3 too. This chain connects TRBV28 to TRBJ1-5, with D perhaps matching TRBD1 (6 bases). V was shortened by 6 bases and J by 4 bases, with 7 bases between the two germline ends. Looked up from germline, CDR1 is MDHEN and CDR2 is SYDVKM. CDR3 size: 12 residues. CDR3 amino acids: CASRRGNQPQHF. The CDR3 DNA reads TGTGCCAGCAGGAGGGGGAATCAGCCCCAGCATTTT.

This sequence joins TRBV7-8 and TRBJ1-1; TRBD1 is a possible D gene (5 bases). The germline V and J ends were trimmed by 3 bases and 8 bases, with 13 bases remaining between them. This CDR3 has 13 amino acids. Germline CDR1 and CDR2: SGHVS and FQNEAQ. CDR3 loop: CASSFSGSAEAFF. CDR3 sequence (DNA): TGTGCCAGCAGCTTTTCAGGGTCTGCGGAAGCTTTCTTT.

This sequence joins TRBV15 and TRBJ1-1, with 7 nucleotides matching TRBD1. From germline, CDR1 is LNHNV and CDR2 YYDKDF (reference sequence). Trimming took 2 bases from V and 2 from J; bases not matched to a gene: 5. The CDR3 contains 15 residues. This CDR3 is CATSRQTGRNTEAFF. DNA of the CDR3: TGTGCCACCAGCAGACAGACAGGGAGAAACACTGAAGCTTTCTTT. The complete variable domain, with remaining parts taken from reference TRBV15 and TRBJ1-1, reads DAMVIQNPRYQVTQFGKPVTLSCSQTLNHNVMYWYQQKSSQAPKLLFHYYDKDFNNEADTPDNFQSRRPNTSFCFLDIRSPGLGDTAMYLCATSRQTGRNTEAFFGQGTRLTVV.

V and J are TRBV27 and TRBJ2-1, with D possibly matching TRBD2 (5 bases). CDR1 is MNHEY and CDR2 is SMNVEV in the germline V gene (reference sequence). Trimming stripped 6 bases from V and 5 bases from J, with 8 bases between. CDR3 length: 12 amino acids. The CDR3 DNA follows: TGTGCCAGCAGGAGGGTAAACAATGAGCAGTTCTTC. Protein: CASRRVNNEQFF.

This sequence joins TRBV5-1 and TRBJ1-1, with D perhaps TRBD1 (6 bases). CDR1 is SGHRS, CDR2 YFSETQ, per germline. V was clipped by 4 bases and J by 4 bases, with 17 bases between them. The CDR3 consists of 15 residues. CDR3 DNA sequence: TGCGCCAGCAGCCGAGCCGGGGAAGGGGGCACTGAAGCTTTCTTT. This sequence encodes CASSRAGEGGTEAFF.

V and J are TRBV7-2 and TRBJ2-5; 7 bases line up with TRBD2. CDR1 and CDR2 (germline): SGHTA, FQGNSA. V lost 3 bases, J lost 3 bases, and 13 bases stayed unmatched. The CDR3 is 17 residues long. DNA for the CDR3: TGTGCCAGCAGCTTCGTAGGACTAGTGGGAGGGAAAGAGACCCAGTACTTC. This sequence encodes CASSFVGLVGGKETQYF.

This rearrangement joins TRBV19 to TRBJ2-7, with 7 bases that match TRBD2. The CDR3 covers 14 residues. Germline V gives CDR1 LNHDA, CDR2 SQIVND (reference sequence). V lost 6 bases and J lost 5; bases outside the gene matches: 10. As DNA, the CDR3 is TGTGCCAGTAGGGGGTGCAGGGAGGGCGACGAGCAGTACGTC. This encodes CASRGCREGDEQYV.

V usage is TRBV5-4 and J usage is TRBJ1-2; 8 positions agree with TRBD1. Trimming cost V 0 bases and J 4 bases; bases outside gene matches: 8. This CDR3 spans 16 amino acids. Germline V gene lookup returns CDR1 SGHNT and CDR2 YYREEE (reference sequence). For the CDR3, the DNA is TGTGCCAGCAGCTTGGGGGGGATCGGACAGGGCTATGGCTACACCTTC. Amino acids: CASSLGGIGQGYGYTF. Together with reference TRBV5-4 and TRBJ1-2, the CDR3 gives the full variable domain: ETGVTQSPTHLIKTRGQQVTLRCSSQSGHNTVSWYQQALGQGPQFIFQYYREEENGRGNFPPRFSGLQFPNYSSELNVNALELDDSALYLCASSLGGIGQGYGYTFGSGTRLTVV.

The CDR3 loop reads CASSLPGGRATNEKLFF. For the CDR3, the DNA is TGTGCCAGCAGTTTGCCAGGGGGCCGTGCAACTAATGAAAAACTGTTTTTT. This chain connects TRBV28 to TRBJ1-4, with 8 bases identical to TRBD1. Trimming cost V 3 bases and J 0 bases; bases outside gene matches: 6. The CDR3 is 17 amino acids. From germline, CDR1 is MDHEN and CDR2 SYDVKM.

In DNA, the CDR3 is TGTGCCAGCAGCCGGACGCAGACAGTTCCGGCTTTCTTT. Residues: CASSRTQTVPAFF. The V gene is TRBV6-2 or TRBV6-3, the J gene TRBJ1-1; D might be TRBD1 (5 bases). The CDR3 runs 13 residues. Germline lookup yields CDR1 MNHEY and CDR2 SVGEGT. Trimming took off 6 bases at V and 11 bases at J, with 19 bases between the two ends.

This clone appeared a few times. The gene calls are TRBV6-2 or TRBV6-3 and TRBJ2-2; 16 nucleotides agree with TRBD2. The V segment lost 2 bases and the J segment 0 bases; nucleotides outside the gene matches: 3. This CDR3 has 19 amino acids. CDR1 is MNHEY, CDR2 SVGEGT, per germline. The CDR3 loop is CASSYRGLAGGTNTGELFF. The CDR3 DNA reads TGTGCCAGCAGTTACCGGGGACTAGCGGGAGGGACGAACACCGGGGAGCTGTTTTTT.

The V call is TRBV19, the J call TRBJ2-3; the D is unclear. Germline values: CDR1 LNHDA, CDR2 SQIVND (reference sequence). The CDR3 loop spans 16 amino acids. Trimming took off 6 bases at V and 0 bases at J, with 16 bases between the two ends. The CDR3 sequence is CASRLSSAASTDTQYF. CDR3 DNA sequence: TGTGCCAGTAGGCTCTCTTCGGCGGCTAGCACAGATACGCAGTATTTT. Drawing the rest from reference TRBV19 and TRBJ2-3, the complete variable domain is DGGITQSPKYLFRKEGQNVTLSCEQNLNHDAMYWYRQDPGQGLRLIYYSQIVNDFQKGDIAEGYSVSREKKESFPLTVTSAQKNPTAFYLCASRLSSAASTDTQYFGPGTRLTVL.

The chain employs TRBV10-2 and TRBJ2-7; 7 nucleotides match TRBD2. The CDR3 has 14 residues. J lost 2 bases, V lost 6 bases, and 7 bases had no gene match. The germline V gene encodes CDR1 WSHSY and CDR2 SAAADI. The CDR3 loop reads CASRESGGTYEQYF. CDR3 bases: TGCGCCAGCAGGGAATCGGGGGGAACCTACGAGCAGTACTTC.

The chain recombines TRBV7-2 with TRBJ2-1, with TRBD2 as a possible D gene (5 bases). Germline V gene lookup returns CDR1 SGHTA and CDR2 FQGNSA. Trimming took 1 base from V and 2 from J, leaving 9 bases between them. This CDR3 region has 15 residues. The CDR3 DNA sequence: TGTGCCAGCAGCTTAGAAGCGGTTCCCTACAATGAGCAGTTCTTC. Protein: CASSLEAVPYNEQFF. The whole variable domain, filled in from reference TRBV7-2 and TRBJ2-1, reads GAGVSQSPSNKVTEKGKDVELRCDPISGHTALYWYRQSLGQGLEFLIYFQGNSAPDKSGLPSDRFSAERTGGSVSTLTIQRTQQEDSAVYLCASSLEAVPYNEQFFGPGTRLTVL.

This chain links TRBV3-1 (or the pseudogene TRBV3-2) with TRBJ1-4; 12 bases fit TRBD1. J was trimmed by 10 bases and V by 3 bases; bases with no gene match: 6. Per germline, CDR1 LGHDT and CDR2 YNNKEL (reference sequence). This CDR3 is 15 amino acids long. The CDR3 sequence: CASSHQGQGAGKLFF. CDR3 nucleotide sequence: TGTGCCAGCAGCCATCAGGGACAGGGGGCTGGAAAACTGTTTTTT.

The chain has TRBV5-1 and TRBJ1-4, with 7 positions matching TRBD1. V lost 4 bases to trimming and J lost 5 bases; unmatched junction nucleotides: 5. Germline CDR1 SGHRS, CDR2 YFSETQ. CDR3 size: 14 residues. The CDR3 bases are TGCGCCAGCAGCAGACAGGGTCTCAATGAAAAACTGTTTTTT. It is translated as CASSRQGLNEKLFF. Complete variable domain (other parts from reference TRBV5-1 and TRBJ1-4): KAGVTQTPRYLIKTRGQQVTLSCSPISGHRSVSWYQQTPGQGLQFLFEYFSETQRNKGNFPGRFSGRQFSNSRSEMNVSTLELGDSALYLCASSRQGLNEKLFFGSGTQLSVL.

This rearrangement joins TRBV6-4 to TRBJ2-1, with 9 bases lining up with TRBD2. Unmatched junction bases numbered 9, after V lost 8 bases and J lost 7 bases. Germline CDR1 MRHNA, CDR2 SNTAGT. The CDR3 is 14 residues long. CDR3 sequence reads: CASDRGRALNEQFF. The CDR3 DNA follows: TGTGCCAGCGATCGCGGGAGGGCTTTGAATGAGCAGTTCTTC.

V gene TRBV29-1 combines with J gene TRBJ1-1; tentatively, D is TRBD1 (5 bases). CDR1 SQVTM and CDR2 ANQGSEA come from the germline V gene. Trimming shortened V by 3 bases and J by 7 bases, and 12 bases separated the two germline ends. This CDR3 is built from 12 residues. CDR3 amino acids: CSVEEGPNEAFF. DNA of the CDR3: TGCAGCGTTGAGGAGGGACCGAATGAAGCTTTCTTT.

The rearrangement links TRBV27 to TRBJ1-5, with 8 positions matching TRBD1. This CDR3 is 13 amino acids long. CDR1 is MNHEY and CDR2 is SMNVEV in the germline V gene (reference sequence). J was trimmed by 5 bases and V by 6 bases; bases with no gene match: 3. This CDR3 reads CASRGQVDQPQHF. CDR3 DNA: TGTGCCAGCAGGGGACAGGTAGATCAGCCCCAGCATTTT.

As DNA, the CDR3 is TGTGCCAGCTCACCAGAGGTCCAGAAGAAGGATGAGCAGTTCTTC. Translated: CASSPEVQKKDEQFF. V is TRBV18 and J is TRBJ2-1; D not resolved. V shed 2 bases and J shed 8 bases, with 16 bases lying between them. Per germline, CDR1 KGHSH and CDR2 LQKENI. This CDR3 comprises 15 residues. Full variable domain (rest looked up from reference TRBV18 and TRBJ2-1): NAGVMQNPRHLVRRRGQEARLRCSPMKGHSHVYWYRQLPEEGLKFMVYLQKENIIDESGMPKERFSAEFPKEGPSILRIQQVVRGDSAAYFCASSPEVQKKDEQFFGPGTRLTVL.